This paragraph reports one T cell receptor (beta chain). How the authors handled the data: Amplifying reference gene primers gave estimates of nucleated cell counts. Using immunoSEQ multiplex PCR, the repertoire was profiled, and TCRdb retains in-frame clones only, with some absent. V, J and clone size reflect that table, while D and trimming were determined from the DNA. Among about 220,000 clones listed, around 90% were seen once. These data come from a study of blood T cell repertoires in COVID-19. The CDR3 has 13 amino acids. V was clipped by 6 bases and J by 5 bases; unmatched bases: 1. Germline V CDR1 and CDR2: KGHSH, LQKENI.

Sequencing input: PBMCs or T cells enriched from blood (not recorded which). The chain joins TRBV18 to TRBJ1-6, with 7 bases lining up with TRBD1. The clonotype was recovered from a woman aged 25 to 39 with acute COVID-19. As DNA, the CDR3 is TGTGCCAGCTCCGGACAGGATAATTCACCCCTCCACTTT. It codes for CASSGQDNSPLHF.